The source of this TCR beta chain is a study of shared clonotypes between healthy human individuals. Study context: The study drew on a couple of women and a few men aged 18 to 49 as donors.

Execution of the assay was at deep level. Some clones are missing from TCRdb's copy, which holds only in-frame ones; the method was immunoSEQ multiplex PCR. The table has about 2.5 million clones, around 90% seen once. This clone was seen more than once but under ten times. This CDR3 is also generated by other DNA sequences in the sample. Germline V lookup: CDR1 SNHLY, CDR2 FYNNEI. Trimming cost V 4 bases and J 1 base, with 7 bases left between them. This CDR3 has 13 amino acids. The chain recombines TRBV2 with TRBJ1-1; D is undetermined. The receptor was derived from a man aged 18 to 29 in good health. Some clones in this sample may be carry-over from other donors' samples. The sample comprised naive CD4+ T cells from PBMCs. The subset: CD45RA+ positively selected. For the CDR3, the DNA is TGTGCCAGCAGTGTTTCAGCGAACACTGAAGCTTTCTTT. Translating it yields CASSVSANTEAFF.